This TCR beta chain appears in the sequencing data of a study of blood T cells in healthy people across ages. Study-level results: It was held that diversity estimates obtained from one million T cells represented underestimates.

Alongside a J-beta primer mix, a sample-barcoded 5' primer served in a second PCR lasting about 7 to 12 cycles. TCRdb passed the 5' RACE reads through MiXCR, listing each CDR3 protein once. The sample records hundreds of thousands of distinct CDR3 sequences, under 45% being singletons. As concerns this clonotype: No antigen is known for it.

Per the germline V gene, CDR1 is LGHDT and CDR2 is YNNKEL (reference sequence). The CDR3 is made up of 15 amino acids. V gave up 4 bases and J gave up 8 bases; unmatched junction bases: 9. This receptor was identified in a man aged 55 to 69 in good health. Sequenced input: blood. J is TRBJ2-2 and V is TRBV3-1; 8 bases align to TRBD1. The CDR3 protein is CASSPRTGIQGELFF. The CDR3 nucleotides read TGTGCCAGCAGCCCACGGACAGGGATTCAAGGGGAGCTGTTTTTT. The full variable domain, with the rest looked up from reference TRBV3-1 and TRBJ2-2, is DTAVSQTPKYLVTQMGNDKSIKCEQNLGHDTMYWYKQDSKKFLKIMFSYNNKELIINETVPNRFSPKSPDKAHLNLHINSLELGDSAVYFCASSPRTGIQGELFFGEGSRLTVL.